The T cell receptor beta chain described here comes from a study of T cells in Graves' hyperthyroidism and ophthalmopathy. Stable hyperthyroidism: no ophthalmopathy progression over 18 months of follow-up. These patients, aged 18 to 65, had recently diagnosed hyperthyroidism lasting under 2 months. Per germline, CDR1 MDHEN and CDR2 SYDVKM. The CDR3 loop spans 14 amino acids. The V gene lost 3 bases and the J gene lost 3 bases, with 12 bases spanning the gap. Points from the study as a whole: Blood also carried most thyroid clonotypes expanded above 0.001.

TCR beta CDR3 regions were amplified from RNA. First-round RT-PCR with HTBI primers amplified the TCR CDR3 region. TCRdb processed the multiplex PCR reads anew with MiXCR; each CDR3 protein has one entry. The sample has 400,000 to 600,000 distinct CDR3 sequences; more than 20% are singletons. This clonotype turned up a few times. What it recognizes is unknown. This chain links TRBV28 with TRBJ2-7; either TRBD1 or TRBD2 may fit D (6 bases each). This TCR came from a man aged 18 to 29 with Graves' hyperthyroidism. Input material: blood. In DNA, the CDR3 is TGTGCCAGCAGTTTTAGGGGGGCCAACTACGAGCAGTACTTC. It yields the protein CASSFRGANYEQYF. Filled out from reference TRBV28 and TRBJ2-7, the complete variable domain reads DVKVTQSSRYLVKRTGEKVFLECVQDMDHENMFWYRQDPGLGLRLIYFSYDVKMKEKGDIPEGYSVSREKKERFSLILESASTNQTSMYLCASSFRGANYEQYFGPGTRLTVT.